These 7 T cell receptor beta chains came from one sample sequenced in a study of graft-versus-host responses after intestinal transplantation. Produced via immunoSEQ multiplex PCR; TCRdb's table is partial and in-frame only. The sample records about 47,000 clones, around 96% being singletons. These TCRs' antigens remain unknown. This sample comprised unstimulated CD8+ T cells sorted from spleen or lymph node cells, obtained before transplant. These receptor sequences come from a human donor who was the organ donor for an intestinal transplant.

CDR3 coding DNA: TGCGCCAGCAGTGATGCGGCTAGCGGGGTGCAGTACTTC. It is translated as CASSDAASGVQYF. The chain employs TRBV10-1 and TRBJ2-7, with 9 bases identical to TRBD2. Trimming took 3 bases from V and 9 from J; bases not matched to a gene: 6. The CDR3 has 13 residues. The germline gives CDR1 WNHNN, CDR2 SYGVQD (reference sequence).

Details on this clone: At one end, the junction sequence differs from germline, possibly due to a read error. The chain uses TRBV5-4 and TRBJ2-5, with 7 bases that match TRBD2. Judging by the DNA end, TRBJ2-7 fits better; the J call may be wrong. There are 15 residues in the CDR3. CDR1 and CDR2 from the germline V gene are SGHNT and YYREEE (reference sequence). The CDR3 bases are TGTGCCAGCAACTTGGGAGGGGAAGATTCCTACGAGCAGTACTTC. It encodes CASNLGGEDSYEQYF.

This chain joins TRBV19 and TRBJ2-7; D is unresolved. V dropped 2 bases and J dropped 0 bases, with 14 bases sitting between them. CDR1 LNHDA and CDR2 SQIVND come from the germline V gene (reference sequence). CDR3 size: 16 residues. The CDR3 here is CASSIKGIPSSYEQYF. CDR3 bases: TGTGCCAGTAGTATAAAGGGCATCCCGAGCTCCTACGAGCAGTACTTC.

Turning to this clone: The same CDR3 also results from other DNA sequences found in this sample. The chain is built from TRBV6-1 and TRBJ2-7; D remains unclear. The germline V gene has CDR1 MNHNS and CDR2 SASEGT. V was shortened by 4 bases and J by 0 bases, with 7 bases between the two germline ends. This CDR3 has 13 amino acids. DNA of the CDR3: TGTGCCAGCAGTGGCGGAAGCTCCTACGAGCAGTACTTC. Protein: CASSGGSSYEQYF.

The rearrangement uses TRBV2 and TRBJ2-3, with D unresolved. Germline CDR1 SNHLY, CDR2 FYNNEI. This CDR3 is built from 12 residues. Trimming took off 4 bases at V and 4 bases at J, with 6 bases between the two ends. CDR3 nucleotides: TGTGCCAGCAGTGGCCCGTCAGATACGCAGTATTTT. Translation: CASSGPSDTQYF.

This CDR3 is CAISESITGKEGYGYTF. The CDR3 coding sequence is TGTGCCATCAGTGAGTCGATTACGGGGAAAGAAGGGTATGGCTACACCTTC. V is TRBV10-3 and J is TRBJ1-2; D not certain. The CDR3 is 17 amino acids. The germline gives CDR1 ENHRY, CDR2 SYGVKD. V was clipped by 0 bases and J by 5 bases, with 19 bases between them.

The rearrangement links TRBV11-2 to TRBJ2-1; D is possibly TRBD1 (6 bases). Germline-derived CDR1 and CDR2 are SGHAT and FQNNGV. The CDR3 contains 17 residues. V gave up 2 bases and J gave up 0 bases, with 14 bases separating them. CDR3 loop: CASSLTNRVSSYNEQFF. Here the CDR3 DNA reads TGTGCCAGCAGCTTAACAAACAGGGTAAGCTCCTACAATGAGCAGTTCTTC. The whole variable domain, filled in from reference TRBV11-2 and TRBJ2-1, reads EAGVAQSPRYKIIEKRQSVAFWCNPISGHATLYWYQQILGQGPKLLIQFQNNGVVDDSQLPKDRFSAERLKGVDSTLKIQPAKLEDSAVYLCASSLTNRVSSYNEQFFGPGTRLTVL.